Following are 9 T cell receptor beta chains from one sample sequenced in a study of cytomegalovirus exposure and HLA in healthy donors. This table comes from immunoSEQ multiplex PCR, and its TCRdb copy is limited to in-frame clones, with some not included. The table includes about 160,000 clones, around 85% detected once. The sequencing input was PBMCs. The receptors stem from a woman between 25 and 40 years old in good health and CMV-seronegative.

The chain recombines TRBV2 with TRBJ2-3, with 7 bases lining up with TRBD1. Germline values: CDR1 SNHLY, CDR2 FYNNEI. The V and J ends lost 3 bases and 1 base, in that order; junction bases with no gene match: 1. The CDR3 runs 14 residues. CDR3 sequence (DNA): TGTGCCAGCAGTGACGACAGGGGCACAGATACGCAGTATTTT. Encoded protein: CASSDDRGTDTQYF.

Comments on this clone: The junction does not match germline at one end; this may be a read error. The rearrangement joins TRBV2 to TRBJ2-7, with TRBD2 matching over 8 bases. The germline gives CDR1 SNHLY, CDR2 FYNNEI. The CDR3 is made up of 14 amino acids. CDR3 loop: CASSEERGGYEQNF. CDR3 DNA sequence: TGTGCCAGCAGTGAGGAACGGGGGGGTTACGAGCAGAACTTC.

V usage is TRBV6-6 and J usage is TRBJ2-7; 10 nucleotides match TRBD1. Germline V lookup: CDR1 MNHNY, CDR2 SVGAGI (reference sequence). V gave up 0 bases and J gave up 6 bases; unmatched junction bases: 2. The CDR3 consists of 14 residues. CDR3 residues: CASSYSTGGAEQYF. The CDR3 bases are TGTGCCAGCAGTTACTCGACAGGGGGCGCCGAGCAGTACTTC.

The genes are TRBV10-3 and TRBJ1-4; D is unresolved. The CDR3 loop spans 14 amino acids. Trimming pared 4 bases from V and 8 bases from J, leaving 14 bases between. CDR1 is ENHRY and CDR2 is SYGVKD in the germline V gene. The CDR3 sequence is CAISGPGLGEKLFF. Here the CDR3 DNA reads TGTGCCATCAGTGGCCCGGGATTGGGAGAAAAACTGTTTTTT.

This chain uses TRBV4-3 with TRBJ2-5, with D hard to call. The CDR3 covers 13 residues. The V gene's germline CDR1 is LGHNA and CDR2 YSLEER. V lost 1 base and J 2 bases, leaving 5 bases between the germline ends. CDR3 loop: CASSQGLQETQYF. The CDR3 bases are TGCGCCAGCAGCCAAGGATTACAAGAGACCCAGTACTTC.

V and J are TRBV27 and TRBJ2-1; D not certain. V was trimmed by 2 bases and J by 3 bases, leaving 11 bases between them. The CDR3 covers 15 residues. CDR1 MNHEY and CDR2 SMNVEV come from the germline V gene (reference sequence). CDR3 region: CASSLTGADYNEQFF. In DNA, the CDR3 is TGTGCCAGCAGTTTAACTGGCGCCGACTACAATGAGCAGTTCTTC.

CDR3 nucleotide sequence: TGTGCCACCAGCAGATGGGAGGGGAGGATTATGGACACCGGGGAGCTGTTTTTT. Translation gives CATSRWEGRIMDTGELFF. The chain links TRBV15 to TRBJ2-2; the match to TRBD2 covers 7 bases. The germline V gene has CDR1 LNHNV and CDR2 YYDKDF (reference sequence). CDR3 length: 18 residues. V dropped 2 bases and J dropped 3; count of bases not matched to a gene: 12.

The chain joins TRBV7-3 to TRBJ1-2, with D tentatively TRBD1 (5 bases). The CDR3 length is 13 residues. From germline, CDR1 is SGHTA and CDR2 FQGTGA. Trimming left V 2 bases short and J 3 bases short, with 7 bases between. CDR3 region: CASSLSGYYGYTF. CDR3 DNA: TGTGCCAGCAGCTTATCAGGGTACTATGGCTACACCTTC.

The J gene is TRBJ1-3, the V gene TRBV14; D gene unclear. V was pared by 1 base and J by 0 bases, with 7 bases between. The CDR3 is made up of 15 amino acids. Germline assignment: CDR1 SGHDN and CDR2 FVKESK. CDR3 loop: CASSQAESSGNTIYF. The CDR3 nucleotides are TGTGCCAGCAGCCAAGCTGAGAGCTCTGGAAACACCATATATTTT.